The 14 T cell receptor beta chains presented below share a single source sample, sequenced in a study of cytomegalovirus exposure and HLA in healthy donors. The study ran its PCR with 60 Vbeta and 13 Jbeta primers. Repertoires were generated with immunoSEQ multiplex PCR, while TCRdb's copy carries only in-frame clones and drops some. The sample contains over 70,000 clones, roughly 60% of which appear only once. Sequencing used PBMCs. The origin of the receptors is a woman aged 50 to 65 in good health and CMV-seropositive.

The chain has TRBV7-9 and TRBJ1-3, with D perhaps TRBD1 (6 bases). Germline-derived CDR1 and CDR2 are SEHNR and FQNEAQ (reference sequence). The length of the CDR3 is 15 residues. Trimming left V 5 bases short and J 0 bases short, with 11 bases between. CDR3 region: CASSPGQPSGNTIYF. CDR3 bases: TGTGCCAGCAGCCCCGGACAGCCCTCTGGAAACACCATATATTTT.

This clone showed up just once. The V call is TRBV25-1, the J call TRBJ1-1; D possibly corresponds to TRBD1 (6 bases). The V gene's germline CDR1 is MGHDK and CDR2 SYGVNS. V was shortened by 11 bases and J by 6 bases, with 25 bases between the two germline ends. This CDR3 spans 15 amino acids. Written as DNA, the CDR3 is TGTGCCGGCACCGGGGTTTGGGGGGGCACGGCTGAAGCTTTCTTT. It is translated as CAGTGVWGGTAEAFF.

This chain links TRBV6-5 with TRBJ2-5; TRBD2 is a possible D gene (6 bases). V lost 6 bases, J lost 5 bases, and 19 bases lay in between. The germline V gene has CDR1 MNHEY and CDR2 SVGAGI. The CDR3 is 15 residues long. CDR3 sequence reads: CASSPTWRDRETQYF. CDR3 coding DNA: TGTGCCAGCAGCCCTACCTGGAGGGATCGGGAGACCCAGTACTTC.

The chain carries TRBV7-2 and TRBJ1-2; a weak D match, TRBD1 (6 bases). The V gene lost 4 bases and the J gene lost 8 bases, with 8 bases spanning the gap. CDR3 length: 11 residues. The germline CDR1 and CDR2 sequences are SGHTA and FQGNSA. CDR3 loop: CASSSGAGYTF. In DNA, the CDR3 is TGTGCCAGCAGCTCAGGGGCCGGCTACACCTTC.

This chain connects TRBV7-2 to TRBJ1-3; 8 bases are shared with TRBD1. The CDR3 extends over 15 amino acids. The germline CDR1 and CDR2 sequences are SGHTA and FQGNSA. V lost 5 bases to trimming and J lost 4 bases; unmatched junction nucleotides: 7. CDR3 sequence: CASSPRTGSGNTIYF. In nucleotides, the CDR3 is TGTGCCAGCAGCCCAAGGACAGGGTCCGGAAACACCATATATTTT.

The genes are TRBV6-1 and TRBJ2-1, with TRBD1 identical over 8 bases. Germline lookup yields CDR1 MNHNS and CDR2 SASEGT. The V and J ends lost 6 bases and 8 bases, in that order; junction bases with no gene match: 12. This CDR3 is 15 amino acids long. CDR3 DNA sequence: TGTGCCAGCAGCCTATCTAGGACAGGGTGGGATGAGCAGTTCTTC. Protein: CASSLSRTGWDEQFF.

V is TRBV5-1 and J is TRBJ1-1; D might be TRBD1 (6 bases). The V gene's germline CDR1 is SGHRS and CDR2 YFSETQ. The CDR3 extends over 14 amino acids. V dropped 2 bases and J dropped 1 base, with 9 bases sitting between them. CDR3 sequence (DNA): TGCGCCAGCAGCTTAGACAGGCAGAACACTGAAGCTTTCTTT. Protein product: CASSLDRQNTEAFF.

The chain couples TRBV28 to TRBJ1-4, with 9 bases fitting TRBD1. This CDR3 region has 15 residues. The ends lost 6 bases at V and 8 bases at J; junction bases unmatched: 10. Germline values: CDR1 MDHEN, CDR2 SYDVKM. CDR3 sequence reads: CASRDRGGLGEKLFF. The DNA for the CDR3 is TGTGCCAGCAGGGACAGGGGAGGTCTCGGGGAAAAACTGTTTTTT.

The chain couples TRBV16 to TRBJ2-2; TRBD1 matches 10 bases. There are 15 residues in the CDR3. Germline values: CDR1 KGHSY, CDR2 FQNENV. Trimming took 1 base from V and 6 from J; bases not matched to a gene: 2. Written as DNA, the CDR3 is TGTGCCAGCAGCCAATACGACAGGGGGCCCGGGGAGCTGTTTTTT. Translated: CASSQYDRGPGELFF. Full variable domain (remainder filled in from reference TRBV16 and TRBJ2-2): GEEVAQTPKHLVRGEGQKAKLYCAPIKGHSYVFWYQQVLKNEFKFLISFQNENVFDETGMPKERFSAKCLPNSPCSLEIQATKLEDSAVYFCASSQYDRGPGELFFGEGSRLTVL.

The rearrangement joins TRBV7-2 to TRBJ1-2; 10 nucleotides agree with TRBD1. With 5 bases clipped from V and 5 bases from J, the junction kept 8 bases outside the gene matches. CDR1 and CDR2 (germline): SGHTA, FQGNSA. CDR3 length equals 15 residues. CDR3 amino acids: CASSPRQGALYGYTF. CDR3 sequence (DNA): TGTGCCAGCAGCCCCCGACAGGGGGCCTTATATGGCTACACCTTC.

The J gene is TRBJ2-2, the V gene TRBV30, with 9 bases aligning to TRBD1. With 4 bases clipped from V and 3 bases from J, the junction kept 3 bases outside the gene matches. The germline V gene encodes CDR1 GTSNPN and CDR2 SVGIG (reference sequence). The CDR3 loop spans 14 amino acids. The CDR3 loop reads CAWTGTGYTGELFF. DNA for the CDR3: TGTGCCTGGACCGGGACAGGGTACACCGGGGAGCTGTTTTTT.

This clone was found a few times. The CDR3 coding sequence is TGTGCCTGGGTCCCAGCGGGGGCCTACGAGCAGTACTTC. Translating gives CAWVPAGAYEQYF. The chain carries TRBV30 and TRBJ2-7, with TRBD2 matching 8 bases. V was clipped by 5 bases and J by 2 bases; unmatched bases: 5. The CDR3 sequence is 13 residues long. Germline V gene sequence: CDR1 GTSNPN, CDR2 SVGIG (reference sequence).

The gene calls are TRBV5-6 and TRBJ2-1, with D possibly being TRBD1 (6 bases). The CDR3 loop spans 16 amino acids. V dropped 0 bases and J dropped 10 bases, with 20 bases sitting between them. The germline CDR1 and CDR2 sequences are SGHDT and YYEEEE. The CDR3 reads CASSLAKGGVWGEQFF. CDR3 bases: TGTGCCAGCAGCTTGGCCAAAGGGGGTGTATGGGGGGAGCAGTTCTTC. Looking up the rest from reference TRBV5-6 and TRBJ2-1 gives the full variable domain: DAGVTQSPTHLIKTRGQQVTLRCSPKSGHDTVSWYQQALGQGPQFIFQYYEEEERQRGNFPDRFSGHQFPNYSSELNVNALLLGDSALYLCASSLAKGGVWGEQFFGPGTRLTVL.

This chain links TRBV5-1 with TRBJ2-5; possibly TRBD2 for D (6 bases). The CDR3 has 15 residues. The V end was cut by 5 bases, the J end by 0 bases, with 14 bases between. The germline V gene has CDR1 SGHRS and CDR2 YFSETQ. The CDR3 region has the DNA TGCGCCAGCAGGCGTGGTGGGGGGTACCAAGAGACCCAGTACTTC. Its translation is CASRRGGGYQETQYF.